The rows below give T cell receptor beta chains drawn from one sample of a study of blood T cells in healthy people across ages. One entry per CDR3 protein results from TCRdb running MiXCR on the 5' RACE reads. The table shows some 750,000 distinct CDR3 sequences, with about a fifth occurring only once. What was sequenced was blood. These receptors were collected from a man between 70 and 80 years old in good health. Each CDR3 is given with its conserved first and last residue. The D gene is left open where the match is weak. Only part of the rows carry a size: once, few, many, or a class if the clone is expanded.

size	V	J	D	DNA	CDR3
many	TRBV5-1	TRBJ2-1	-	TGCGCCAGCTCAATAATAGATGAGCAGTTCTTC	CASSIIDEQFF
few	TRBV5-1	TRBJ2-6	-	TGCGCCAGCAGCTCGGTCCTCTCTGGGGCCAACGTCCTGACTTTC	CASSSVLSGANVLTF
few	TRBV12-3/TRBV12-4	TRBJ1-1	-	TGTGCCAGCAGTCTCCAGGGGAGTGTAACTGAAGCTTTCTTT	CASSLQGSVTEAFF
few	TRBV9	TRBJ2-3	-	TGTGCCAGCAGCCTCAGACCCGACTCTAGCGCAGATACGCAGTATTTT	CASSLRPDSSADTQYF
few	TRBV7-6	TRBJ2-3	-	TGTGCCAGCAGCTTAGGATCTATGGTTGGCACAGATACGCAGTATTTT	CASSLGSMVGTDTQYF
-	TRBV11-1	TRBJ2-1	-	TGTGCCAGCAGCCCTCAGCGGGTCGGATGGAGCTCCTACAATGAGCAGTTCTTC	CASSPQRVGWSSYNEQFF
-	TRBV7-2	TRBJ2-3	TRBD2	TGTGCCAGCAGCTTCTCCTTTTCTGCGGGGGGGGGAGATACGCAGTATTTT	CASSFSFSAGGGDTQYF
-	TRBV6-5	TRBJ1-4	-	TGTGCCAGCAGTTATTCGGACACAGGCGAAAAACTGTTTTTT	CASSYSDTGEKLFF
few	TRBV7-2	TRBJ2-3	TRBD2	TGTGCCAGCAGCTTAGAGGGTAGCGGGGTGACAGATACGCAGTATTTT	CASSLEGSGVTDTQYF
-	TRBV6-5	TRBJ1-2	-	TGTGCCAGCAGTCAGGGTCCTCGTGGTGGCTACACCTTC	CASSQGPRGGYTF
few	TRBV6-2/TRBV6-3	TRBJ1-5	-	TGTGCCAGCAGTTACTCGACAGTTAATCAGCCCCAGCATTTT	CASSYSTVNQPQHF
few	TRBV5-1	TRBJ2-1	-	TGCGCCAGCAGCTTGGAAGCGATCCCCTACAATGAGCAGTTCTTC	CASSLEAIPYNEQFF
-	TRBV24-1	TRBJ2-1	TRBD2	TGTGCCACCAGTGATCAGAGCGGGAGGGGGCTCTCTGCTCAGTTCTTC	CATSDQSGRGLSAQFF
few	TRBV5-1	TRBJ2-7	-	TGCGCCAGCAGTCCGGGACTCCCTGTGGGCGAGCAGTACTTC	CASSPGLPVGEQYF
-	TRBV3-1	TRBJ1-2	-	TGTGCCAGCAGCCAAGCCTCTATGGCGGCTAACTATGGCTACACCTTC	CASSQASMAANYGYTF
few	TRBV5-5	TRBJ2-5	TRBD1	TGTGCCAGCAGCTTTAGGGACAGGGGTATAGAGACCCAGTACTTC	CASSFRDRGIETQYF
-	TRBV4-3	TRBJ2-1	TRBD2	TGCGCCAGCAGCCAAGGGGATAGCGGGACGGCGTTCTTC	CASSQGDSGTAFF